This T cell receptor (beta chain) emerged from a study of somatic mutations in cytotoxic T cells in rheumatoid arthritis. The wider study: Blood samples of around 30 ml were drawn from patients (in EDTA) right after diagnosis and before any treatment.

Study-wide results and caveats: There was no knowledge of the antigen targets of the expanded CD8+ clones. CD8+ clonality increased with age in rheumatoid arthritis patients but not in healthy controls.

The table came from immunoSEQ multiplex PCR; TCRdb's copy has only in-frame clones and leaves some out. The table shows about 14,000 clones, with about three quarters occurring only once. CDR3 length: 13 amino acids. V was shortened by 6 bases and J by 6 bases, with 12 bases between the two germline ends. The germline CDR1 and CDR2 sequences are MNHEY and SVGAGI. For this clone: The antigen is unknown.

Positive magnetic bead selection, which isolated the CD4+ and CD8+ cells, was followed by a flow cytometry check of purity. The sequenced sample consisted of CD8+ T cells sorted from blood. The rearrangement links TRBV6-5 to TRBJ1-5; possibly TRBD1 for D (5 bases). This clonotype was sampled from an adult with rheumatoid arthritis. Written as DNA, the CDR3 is TGTGCCAGCAGGTCTGGGGCGCGTCAGCCCCAGCATTTT. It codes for CASRSGARQPQHF.